This T cell receptor beta chain was sequenced for a study of breast tumors, draining lymph nodes, adjacent tissues. Study observations and caveats: Data fit most tumor T cells coming from lymph node, expanding in tumor. Tumors had less TCR diversity than lymph nodes, more than nontumor tissue.

The V segment lost 7 bases and the J segment 0 bases; nucleotides outside the gene matches: 10. The CDR3 runs to 16 residues. Germline CDR1 LNHDA, CDR2 SQIVND (reference sequence). A single record per CDR3 protein comes from TCRdb applying MiXCR to the multiplex PCR reads. The sample lists fewer than 15,000 distinct CDR3 sequences; over 45% were seen once. Many counts were recorded for this clonotype. Its target is not known. The chain is built from TRBV19 and TRBJ2-7; 9 nucleotides align to TRBD1. The sequenced sample was tumor-adjacent breast tissue. The clonotype originates from a female donor with breast cancer. Some clones in this sample may be carry-over from other donors' samples. CDR3 coding DNA: TGTGCCAGTACCCATGCCGGGACAGGGTTCTCCTACGAGCAGTACTTC. Its protein is CASTHAGTGFSYEQYF.